These 7 T cell receptor beta chains share one sample of origin, sequenced in a study of cytomegalovirus exposure and HLA in healthy donors. The PCR contained 60 Vbeta and 13 Jbeta primers. Method: immunoSEQ multiplex PCR; TCRdb's copy keeps in-frame clones and lacks some. This sample has about 150,000 clones, with roughly 77% found just once. Source material: PBMCs. All receptors derive from a human donor in good health.

The V and J genes are TRBV20-1 and TRBJ2-1, with D unclear. V dropped 3 bases and J dropped 9 bases, with 9 bases sitting between them. Per the germline V gene, CDR1 is DFQATT and CDR2 is SNEGSKA (reference sequence). The CDR3 is 11 amino acids. DNA for the CDR3: TGCAGTGCTAGGAGGCTAGGTGAGCAGTTCTTC. It codes for CSARRLGEQFF.

As concerns this clone: One end of the junction fails to match germline, which may point to a read error. The V gene is TRBV28, the J gene TRBJ1-1; no definite D call. Germline-derived CDR1 and CDR2 are MDHEN and SYDVKM. The CDR3 is 11 residues long. CDR3 region: CASSLYTEVFF. The CDR3 DNA reads as TGTGCCAGCAGTTTATATACAGAAGTTTTCTTT.

The chain uses TRBV30 and TRBJ1-2; D is possibly TRBD1 (5 bases). Germline CDR1 is GTSNPN and CDR2 is SVGIG (reference sequence). CDR3 length: 15 amino acids. V lost 0 bases and J 2 bases, leaving 13 bases between the germline ends. CDR3 amino acids: CAWSVRGGTNYGYTF. The CDR3, as DNA: TGTGCCTGGAGTGTAAGGGGCGGAACCAACTATGGCTACACCTTC.

This clone was observed once. The chain joins TRBV27 to TRBJ2-7, with D perhaps TRBD1 (6 bases). The CDR3 loop spans 15 amino acids. V was clipped by 5 bases and J by 4 bases, with 18 bases between them. Germline assignment: CDR1 MNHEY and CDR2 SMNVEV (reference sequence). The CDR3 DNA sequence: TGTGCCAGCAGTCGCACGGTGGGACAAATATACGAGCAGTACTTC. This encodes CASSRTVGQIYEQYF.

This clone was found a few times. The CDR3 coding sequence is TGTGCCACCACAGGGGATGAAGCTTTCTTT. Protein product: CATTGDEAFF. The V and J genes are TRBV7-9 and TRBJ1-1; 7 bases align to TRBD1. Germline CDR1 reads SEHNR; CDR2 reads FQNEAQ (reference sequence). This CDR3 has 10 amino acids. Trimming removed 10 bases from V and 7 bases from J; junction bases left unmatched: 3.

This clone was seen just once. The V gene is TRBV5-1, the J gene TRBJ2-5; D unclear. The CDR3 runs 13 residues. The V and J ends lost 0 bases and 2 bases respectively, with 5 bases between them. Germline values: CDR1 SGHRS, CDR2 YFSETQ. The CDR3 protein is CASSLGSQETQYF. CDR3 coding DNA: TGCGCCAGCAGCTTGGGGAGTCAAGAGACCCAGTACTTC.

The rearrangement joins TRBV7-8 to TRBJ1-3; TRBD1 aligns across 7 bases. Germline CDR1 and CDR2: SGHVS and FQNEAQ. J lost 3 bases, V lost 5 bases, and 7 bases had no gene match. The CDR3 runs 15 residues. The chain's CDR3 is CASSVYRGGGNTIYF. The CDR3 bases are TGTGCCAGCAGCGTCTACAGGGGAGGTGGAAACACCATATATTTT.